This T cell receptor beta chain was identified during a study of cytotoxic CD8 clonotypes in ibrutinib-treated CLL. Study-level background: The cohort had ten to eleven relapsed/refractory and around 15 treatment-naive patients, around 18 IGHV unmutated. Whole-study results and caveats: In comparison with age-matched healthy donors, baseline clonality was higher and tracked circulating CD8+ T-cell counts.

The germline V gene encodes CDR1 SGHNT and CDR2 YENEEA. The CDR3 is made up of 13 amino acids. V lost 8 bases and J 4 bases, leaving 12 bases between the germline ends. Generated by immunoSEQ multiplex PCR, the TCRdb table keeps only in-frame clones and is missing some. The table lists hundreds of thousands of clones, about 80% of them singletons. With respect to this clone: Its antigen is unidentified.

This chain uses TRBV11-3 with TRBJ1-5, with a weak D call TRBD1 (6 bases). This material consisted of PBMCs, taken before ibrutinib treatment. The sequence derives from a human donor with chronic lymphocytic leukemia. CDR3 bases: TGTGCCAGCGTTGGGGACATAAATCAGCCCCAGCATTTT. Its protein is CASVGDINQPQHF.